Presented here are 6 T cell receptor beta chains from one specimen sequenced in a study of T cells in Graves' hyperthyroidism and ophthalmopathy. TCR beta CDR3 regions were amplified from RNA transcripts. Primed by the HTBI set, a first-round RT-PCR was run on the TCR CDR3. TCRdb recomputed calls from the multiplex PCR reads with MiXCR, one row per CDR3 protein. The sample holds approximately 380,000 distinct CDR3 sequences, over 11% seen once. Sequencing input: blood. Source of these receptors: a man between 50 and 59 years old with Graves' ophthalmopathy.

This clonotype was counted ten times or more. This chain links TRBV29-1 with TRBJ2-1; a weak D match, TRBD2 (6 bases). Germline CDR1 is SQVTM and CDR2 is ANQGSEA. The CDR3 runs to 14 residues. Trimming shortened V by 4 bases and J by 2 bases, and 12 bases separated the two germline ends. The CDR3 reads CSVVAGNPYNEQFF. DNA of the CDR3: TGCAGCGTTGTGGCGGGAAATCCCTACAATGAGCAGTTCTTC.

The chain carries TRBV4-2 and TRBJ1-1, with D possibly matching TRBD1 (5 bases). V was cut by 1 base and J by 5 bases, with 14 bases left in between. CDR3 length: 15 amino acids. Per the germline V gene, CDR1 is LGHNA and CDR2 is YNFKEQ. The CDR3 DNA reads as TGTGCCAGCAGCCAAGCGGACGGGGGGAAGACTGAAGCTTTCTTT. This sequence encodes CASSQADGGKTEAFF.

The sample holds many counts of this clonotype. V usage is TRBV5-1 and J usage is TRBJ2-2; TRBD2 is a possible D gene (6 bases). The germline CDR1 and CDR2 sequences are SGHRS and YFSETQ. The CDR3 extends over 14 amino acids. V dropped 4 bases and J dropped 4 bases, with 11 bases sitting between them. CDR3 nucleotide sequence: TGCGCCAGCAGCGGGGACTGGGCCACCGGGGAGCTGTTTTTT. Its translation is CASSGDWATGELFF.

The rearrangement uses TRBV4-1 and TRBJ1-2; 9 bases align to TRBD1. CDR1 MGHRA and CDR2 YSYEKL come from the germline V gene. The CDR3 is made up of 15 amino acids. J was trimmed by 4 bases and V by 1 base; bases with no gene match: 4. The CDR3 DNA sequence: TGCGCCAGCAGCCAAGCCGGACAGGGGTTCTATGGCTACACCTTC. As protein: CASSQAGQGFYGYTF.

This clonotype was picked up many times. The rearrangement joins TRBV10-3 to TRBJ1-5; the D is unclear. The CDR3 runs 17 residues. Trimming shortened V by 9 bases and J by 0 bases, and 21 bases separated the two germline ends. In germline, CDR1 is ENHRY, CDR2 SYGVKD. CDR3 amino acids: CAIRLAGPTYSNQPQHF. As DNA, the CDR3 is TGTGCCATTCGCTTGGCAGGTCCTACTTATAGCAATCAGCCCCAGCATTTT.

The table lists this clonotype with many counts. The V and J genes are TRBV11-2 and TRBJ2-5, with 11 nucleotides matching TRBD1. This CDR3 spans 14 amino acids. CDR1 is SGHAT and CDR2 is FQNNGV in the germline V gene. V lost 6 bases to trimming and J lost 7 bases; unmatched junction nucleotides: 7. This chain's CDR3 is CASSSGQGAWTQYF. CDR3 bases: TGTGCCAGCAGTTCCGGACAGGGGGCTTGGACCCAGTACTTC.